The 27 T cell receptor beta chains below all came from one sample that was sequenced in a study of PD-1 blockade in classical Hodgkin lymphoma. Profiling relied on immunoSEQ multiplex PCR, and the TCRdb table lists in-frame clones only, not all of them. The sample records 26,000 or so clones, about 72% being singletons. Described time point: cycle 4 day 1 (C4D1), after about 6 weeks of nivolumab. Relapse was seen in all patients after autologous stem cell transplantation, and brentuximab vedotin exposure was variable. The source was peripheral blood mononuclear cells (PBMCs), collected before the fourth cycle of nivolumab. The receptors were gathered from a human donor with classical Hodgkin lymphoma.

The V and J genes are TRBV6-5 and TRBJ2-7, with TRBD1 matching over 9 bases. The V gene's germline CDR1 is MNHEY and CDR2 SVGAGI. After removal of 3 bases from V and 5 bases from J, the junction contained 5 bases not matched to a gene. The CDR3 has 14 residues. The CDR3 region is CASSYRDRVHEQYF. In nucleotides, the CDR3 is TGTGCCAGCAGTTATAGGGACAGGGTCCACGAGCAGTACTTC.

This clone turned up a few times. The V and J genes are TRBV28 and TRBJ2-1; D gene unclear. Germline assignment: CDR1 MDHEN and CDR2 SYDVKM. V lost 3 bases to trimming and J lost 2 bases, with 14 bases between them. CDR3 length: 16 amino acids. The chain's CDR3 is CASSFMGRVAYNEQFF. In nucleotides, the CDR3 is TGTGCCAGCAGTTTCATGGGAAGGGTCGCCTACAATGAGCAGTTCTTC.

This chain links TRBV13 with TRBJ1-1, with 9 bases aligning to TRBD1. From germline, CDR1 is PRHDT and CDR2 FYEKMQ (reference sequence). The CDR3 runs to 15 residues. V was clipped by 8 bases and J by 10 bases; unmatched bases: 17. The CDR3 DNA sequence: TGTGCCAGCGCGACTGATTGGGGGACAGGGATAGCAGCTTTCTTT. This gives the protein CASATDWGTGIAAFF.

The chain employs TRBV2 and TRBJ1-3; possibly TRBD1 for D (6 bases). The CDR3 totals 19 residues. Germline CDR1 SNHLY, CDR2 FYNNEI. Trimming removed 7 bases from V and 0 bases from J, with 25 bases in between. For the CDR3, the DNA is TGTGCCAGCAAGAGGGAAAGGACAGACTATACACTCTCTGGAAACACCATATATTTT. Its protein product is CASKRERTDYTLSGNTIYF. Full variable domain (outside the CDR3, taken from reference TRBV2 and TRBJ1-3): EPEVTQTPSHQVTQMGQEVILRCVPISNHLYFYWYRQILGQKVEFLVSFYNNEISEKSEIFDDQFSVERPDGSNFTLKIRSTKLEDSAMYFCASKRERTDYTLSGNTIYFGEGSWLTVV.

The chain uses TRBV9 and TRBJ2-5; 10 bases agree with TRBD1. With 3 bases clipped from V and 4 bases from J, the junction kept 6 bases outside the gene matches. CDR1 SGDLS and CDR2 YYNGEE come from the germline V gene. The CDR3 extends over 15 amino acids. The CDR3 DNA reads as TGTGCCAGCAGCGGCAACAGACAGGGGGCAGAGACCCAGTACTTC. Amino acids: CASSGNRQGAETQYF.

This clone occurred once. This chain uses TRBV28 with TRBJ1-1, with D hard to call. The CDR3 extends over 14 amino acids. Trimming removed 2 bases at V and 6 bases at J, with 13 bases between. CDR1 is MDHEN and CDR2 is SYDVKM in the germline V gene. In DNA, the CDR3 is TGTGCCAGCAGTTTACGGATAGGGAAGGCTGAAGCTTTCTTT. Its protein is CASSLRIGKAEAFF. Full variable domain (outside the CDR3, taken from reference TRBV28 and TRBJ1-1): DVKVTQSSRYLVKRTGEKVFLECVQDMDHENMFWYRQDPGLGLRLIYFSYDVKMKEKGDIPEGYSVSREKKERFSLILESASTNQTSMYLCASSLRIGKAEAFFGQGTRLTVV.

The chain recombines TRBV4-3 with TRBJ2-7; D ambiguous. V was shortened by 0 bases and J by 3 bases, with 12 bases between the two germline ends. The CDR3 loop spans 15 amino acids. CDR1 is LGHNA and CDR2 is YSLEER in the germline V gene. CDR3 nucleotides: TGCGCCAGCAGCCAAGATTCGGCGGCAGACTACGAGCAGTACTTC. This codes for CASSQDSAADYEQYF.

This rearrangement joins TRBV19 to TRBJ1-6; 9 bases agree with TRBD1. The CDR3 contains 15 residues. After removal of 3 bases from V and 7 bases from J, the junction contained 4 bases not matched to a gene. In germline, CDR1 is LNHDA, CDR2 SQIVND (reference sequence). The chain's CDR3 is CASSIGTGINSPLHF. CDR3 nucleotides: TGTGCCAGTAGTATTGGGACAGGGATAAATTCACCCCTCCACTTT.

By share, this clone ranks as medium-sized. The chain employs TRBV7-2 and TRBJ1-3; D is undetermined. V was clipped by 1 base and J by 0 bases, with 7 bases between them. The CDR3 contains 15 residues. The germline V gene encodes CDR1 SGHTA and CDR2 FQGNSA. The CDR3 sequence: CASSLVFSSGNTIYF. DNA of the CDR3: TGTGCCAGCAGCTTAGTATTTAGCTCTGGAAACACCATATATTTT.

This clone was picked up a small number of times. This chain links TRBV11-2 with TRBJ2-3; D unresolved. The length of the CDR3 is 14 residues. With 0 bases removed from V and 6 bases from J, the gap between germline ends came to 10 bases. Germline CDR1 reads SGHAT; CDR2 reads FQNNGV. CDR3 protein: CASSLDRVGDTQYF. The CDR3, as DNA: TGTGCCAGCAGCTTAGATCGCGTAGGGGATACGCAGTATTTT.

CDR3 coding DNA: TGCGCCAGCAGCTCCCCATGGGAAGGCCGCTACGAGCAGTACTTC. Its protein product is CASSSPWEGRYEQYF. V is TRBV5-1 and J is TRBJ2-7; no firm D call. Trimming left V 3 bases short and J 3 bases short, with 16 bases between. CDR3 length: 15 amino acids. Looked up from germline, CDR1 is SGHRS and CDR2 is YFSETQ.

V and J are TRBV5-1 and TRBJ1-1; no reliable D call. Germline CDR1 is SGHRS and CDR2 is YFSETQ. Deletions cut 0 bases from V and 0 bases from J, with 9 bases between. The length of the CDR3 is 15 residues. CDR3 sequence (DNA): TGCGCCAGCAGCTTGGGGGGTCGGTTGAACACTGAAGCTTTCTTT. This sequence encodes CASSLGGRLNTEAFF.

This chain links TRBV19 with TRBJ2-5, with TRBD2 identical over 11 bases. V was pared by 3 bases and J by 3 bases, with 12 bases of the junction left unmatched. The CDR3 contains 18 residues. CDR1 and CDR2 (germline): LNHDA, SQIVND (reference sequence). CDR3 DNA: TGTGCCAGTAGTATTAGGGCTAGCGGGGGGCCTCGTGAAGAGACCCAGTACTTC. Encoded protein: CASSIRASGGPREETQYF.

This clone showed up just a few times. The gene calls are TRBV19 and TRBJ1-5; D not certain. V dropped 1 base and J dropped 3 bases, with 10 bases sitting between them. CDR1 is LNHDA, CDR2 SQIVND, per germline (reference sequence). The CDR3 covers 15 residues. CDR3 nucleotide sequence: TGTGCCAGTAGTATAGGAACAGTCCACAATCAGCCCCAGCATTTT. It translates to CASSIGTVHNQPQHF.

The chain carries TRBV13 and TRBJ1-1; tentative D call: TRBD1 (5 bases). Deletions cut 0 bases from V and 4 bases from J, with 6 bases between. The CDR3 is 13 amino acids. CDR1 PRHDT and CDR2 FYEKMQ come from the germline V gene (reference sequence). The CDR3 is CASSLGQGTEAFF. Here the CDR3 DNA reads TGTGCCAGCAGCTTAGGCCAGGGCACTGAAGCTTTCTTT. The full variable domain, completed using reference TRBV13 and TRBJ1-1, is AAGVIQSPRHLIKEKRETATLKCYPIPRHDTVYWYQQGPGQDPQFLISFYEKMQSDKGSIPDRFSAQQFSDYHSELNMSSLELGDSALYFCASSLGQGTEAFFGQGTRLTVV.

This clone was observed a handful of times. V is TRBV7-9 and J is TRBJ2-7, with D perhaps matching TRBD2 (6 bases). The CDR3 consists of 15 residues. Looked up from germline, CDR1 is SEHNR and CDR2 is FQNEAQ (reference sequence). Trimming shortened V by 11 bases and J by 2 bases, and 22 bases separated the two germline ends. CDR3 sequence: CACDGARDSPYEQYF. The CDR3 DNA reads TGTGCCTGCGATGGTGCCCGGGACTCCCCCTACGAGCAGTACTTC. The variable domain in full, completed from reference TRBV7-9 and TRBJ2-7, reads DTGVSQNPRHKITKRGQNVTFRCDPISEHNRLYWYRQTLGQGPEFLTYFQNEAQLEKSRLLSDRFSAERPKGSFSTLEIQRTEQGDSAMYLCACDGARDSPYEQYFGPGTRLTVT.

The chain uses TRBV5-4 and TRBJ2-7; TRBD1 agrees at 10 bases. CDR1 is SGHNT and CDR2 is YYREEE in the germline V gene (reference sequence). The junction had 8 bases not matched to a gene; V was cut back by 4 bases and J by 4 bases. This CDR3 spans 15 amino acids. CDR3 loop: CASSLPGQGSYEQYF. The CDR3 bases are TGTGCCAGCAGCCTGCCGGGACAGGGGTCGTACGAGCAGTACTTC.

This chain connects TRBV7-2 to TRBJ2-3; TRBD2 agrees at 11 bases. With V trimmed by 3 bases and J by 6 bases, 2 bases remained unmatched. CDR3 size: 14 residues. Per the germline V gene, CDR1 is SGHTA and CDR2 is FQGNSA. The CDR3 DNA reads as TGTGCCAGCAGCTTTAGCGGGGGGGCCGATACGCAGTATTTT. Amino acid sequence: CASSFSGGADTQYF.

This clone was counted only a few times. The CDR3 DNA reads TGTGCCAGCAGTTTATGGGGTCCGGGGGGCAGGAATGAAAAACTGTTTTTT. It codes for CASSLWGPGGRNEKLFF. The gene calls are TRBV27 and TRBJ1-4, with TRBD1 as a possible D gene (6 bases). The CDR3 totals 17 residues. The V gene lost 1 base and the J gene lost 5 bases, with 17 bases spanning the gap. CDR1 and CDR2 from the germline V gene are MNHEY and SMNVEV (reference sequence). The full variable domain, with the rest looked up from reference TRBV27 and TRBJ1-4, is EAQVTQNPRYLITVTGKKLTVTCSQNMNHEYMSWYRQDPGLGLRQIYYSMNVEVTDKGDVPEGYKVSRKEKRNFPLILESPSPNQTSLYFCASSLWGPGGRNEKLFFGSGTQLSVL.

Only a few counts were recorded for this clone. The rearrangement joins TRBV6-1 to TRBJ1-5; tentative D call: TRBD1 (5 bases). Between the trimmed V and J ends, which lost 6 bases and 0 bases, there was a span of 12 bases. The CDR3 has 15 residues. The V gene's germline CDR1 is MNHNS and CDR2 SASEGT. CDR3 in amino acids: CASREGPYSNQPQHF. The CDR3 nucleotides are TGTGCCAGCAGAGAGGGGCCCTATAGCAATCAGCCCCAGCATTTT.

The CDR3 spells CASRQTGRRSGNTIYF. DNA of the CDR3: TGTGCCAGCAGGCAGACAGGGCGCCGATCTGGAAACACCATATATTTT. The genes are TRBV28 and TRBJ1-3; TRBD1 matches 7 bases. J lost 1 base, V lost 6 bases, and 9 bases had no gene match. Germline V gives CDR1 MDHEN, CDR2 SYDVKM. This CDR3 has 16 residues.

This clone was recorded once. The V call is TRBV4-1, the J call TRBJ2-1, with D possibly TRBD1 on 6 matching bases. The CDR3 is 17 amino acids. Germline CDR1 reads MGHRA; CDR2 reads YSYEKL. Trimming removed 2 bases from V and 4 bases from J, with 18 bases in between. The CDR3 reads CASSQPTPAQGYNEQFF. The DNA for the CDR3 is TGCGCCAGCAGCCAACCGACTCCGGCGCAGGGGTACAATGAGCAGTTCTTC.

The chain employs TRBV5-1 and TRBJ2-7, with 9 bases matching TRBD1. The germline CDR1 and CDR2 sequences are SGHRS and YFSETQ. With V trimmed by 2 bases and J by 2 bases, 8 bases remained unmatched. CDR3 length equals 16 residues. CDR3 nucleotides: TGCGCCAGCAGCTTCGCCCACAGGGGGCAGACCTACGAGCAGTACTTC. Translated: CASSFAHRGQTYEQYF.

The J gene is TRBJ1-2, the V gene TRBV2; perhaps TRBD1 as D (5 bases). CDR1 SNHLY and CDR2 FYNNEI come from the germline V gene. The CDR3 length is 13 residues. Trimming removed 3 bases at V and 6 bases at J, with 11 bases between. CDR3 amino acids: CASSDRERHGYTF. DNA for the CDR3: TGTGCCAGCAGTGACAGGGAAAGGCATGGCTACACCTTC.

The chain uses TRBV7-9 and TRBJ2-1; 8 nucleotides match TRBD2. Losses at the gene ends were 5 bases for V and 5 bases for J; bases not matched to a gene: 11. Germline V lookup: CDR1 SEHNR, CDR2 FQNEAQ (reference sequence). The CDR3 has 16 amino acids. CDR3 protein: CASSRGTGTSHNEQFF. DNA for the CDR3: TGTGCCAGCAGCAGGGGTACCGGGACTAGTCACAATGAGCAGTTCTTC.

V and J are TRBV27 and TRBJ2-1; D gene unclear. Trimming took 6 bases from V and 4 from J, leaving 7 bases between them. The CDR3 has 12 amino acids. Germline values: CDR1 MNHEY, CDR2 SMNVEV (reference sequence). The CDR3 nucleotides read TGTGCCAGCAGCCGGCGATACAATGAGCAGTTCTTC. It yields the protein CASSRRYNEQFF.

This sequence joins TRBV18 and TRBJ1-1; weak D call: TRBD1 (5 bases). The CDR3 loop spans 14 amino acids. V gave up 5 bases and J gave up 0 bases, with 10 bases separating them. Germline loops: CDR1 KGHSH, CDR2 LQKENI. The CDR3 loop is CASSSQVMNTEAFF. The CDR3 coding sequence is TGTGCCAGCTCATCACAGGTGATGAACACTGAAGCTTTCTTT.